This TCR beta chain was identified in a study of T-cell memory formation after mild COVID-19. Study-wide context: TCR clusters showed largely donor specificity.

The germline CDR1 and CDR2 sequences are SGHDN and FVKESK. Deletions cut 0 bases from V and 1 base from J, with 18 bases between. The length of the CDR3 is 18 residues. Study results and caveats: CD4+ bias marked clones expanding day 15 to 37, unlike balanced contracting clones.

This clonotype was observed a handful of times. Its antigen is unidentified. From 5'RACE with constant-segment primers came TCR alpha and TCR beta cDNA libraries that carried sample barcodes and UMIs. TCRdb reprocessed the 5' RACE reads via MiXCR and lists one record per CDR3 protein. The data show around 420,000 distinct CDR3 sequences, more than 20% seen once. This chain connects TRBV14 to TRBJ1-1; D ambiguous. The receptor was isolated from an adult woman who had mild COVID-19 (a few samples of this study predate the infection). Cell type and time point are not known. Sequences were obtained from PBMCs or a T cell subset sorted from them (not recorded which). In DNA form, the CDR3 reads TGTGCCAGCAGCCAAGAGACCGAGAGAATAGGGCCGAACACTGAAGCTTTCTTT. Its protein product is CASSQETERIGPNTEAFF.